A selection of T cell receptor beta chains follows, all from one sample in a study of radiotherapy plus CTLA-4 blockade in lung cancer. This table comes from immunoSEQ multiplex PCR, and its TCRdb copy is limited to in-frame clones, with some not included. The sample yields 80,000 to 95,000 clones, roughly 80% seen once. Sequences were derived from peripheral blood, sampled from a patient treated with radiotherapy plus ipilimumab. Receptors were obtained from a human donor with non-small cell lung cancer that progressed on radiotherapy plus ipilimumab. Each CDR3 is given with its conserved first and last residue. Each record gives: clone size, V gene, J gene, D gene, CDR3 protein, CDR3 DNA. A D gene is named only where the DNA matches it firmly. A row's size may be missing; if present it is once, few, many or a size class.

.	TRBV6-6	TRBJ2-1	TRBD1	CASKGAGDNEQFF	TGTGCCAGCAAGGGGGCCGGGGACAATGAGCAGTTCTTC
once	TRBV19	TRBJ1-5	.	CASSIDNRDPRNQPQHF	TGTGCCAGTAGTATAGATAACCGGGACCCGCGCAATCAGCCCCAGCATTTT
.	TRBV5-1	TRBJ1-1	.	CASNAGQPNTEAFF	TGCGCCAGCAATGCCGGGCAGCCGAACACTGAAGCTTTCTTT
few	TRBV27	TRBJ2-7	TRBD1	CASSSLGTADQGQYF	TGTGCCAGCAGTTCCCTCGGGACAGCCGACCAGGGGCAGTACTTC
.	TRBV10-2	TRBJ2-3	TRBD1	CASSEGTGHTDTQYF	TGCGCCAGCAGTGAGGGGACAGGACACACAGATACGCAGTATTTT
.	TRBV12-5	TRBJ1-1	.	CASGLVLGTGTEAFF	TGTGCTAGTGGTTTGGTATTGGGTACGGGGACTGAAGCTTTCTTT
.	TRBV7-6	TRBJ2-1	TRBD1	CASSLSRGTAYNEQFF	TGTGCCAGCAGCTTATCTAGAGGGACAGCCTACAATGAGCAGTTCTTC
once	TRBV5-4	TRBJ2-1	.	CATQGSALRGSYNEQFF	TGTGCAACTCAGGGATCAGCGCTAAGGGGCTCCTACAATGAGCAGTTCTTC
.	TRBV6-1	TRBJ2-2	.	CASSEEWNTGELFF	TGTGCCAGCAGTGAAGAGTGGAACACCGGGGAGCTGTTTTTT
.	TRBV18	TRBJ2-1	.	CASSPGARNEQFF	TGTGCCAGCTCACCGGGGGCGCGCAATGAGCAGTTCTTC
.	TRBV28	TRBJ1-5	.	CASSLIDQPQHF	TGTGCCAGCAGTTTAATCGATCAGCCCCAGCATTTT
.	TRBV7-2	TRBJ2-1	.	CASSFGVGYNEQFF	TGTGCCAGCAGCTTTGGAGTGGGATACAATGAGCAGTTCTTC
.	TRBV28	TRBJ1-1	.	CASSRLGVGTEAFF	TGTGCCAGCAGCCGATTGGGGGTGGGGACTGAAGCTTTCTTT
.	TRBV6-5	TRBJ2-7	TRBD2	CASSYSWREAYEQYF	TGTGCCAGCAGTTACTCTTGGCGGGAGGCCTACGAGCAGTACTTC
.	TRBV11-1	TRBJ1-2	.	CASSRLTESDGYTF	TGTGCCAGCAGCCGACTGACCGAGTCTGATGGCTACACCTTC
few	TRBV21-1	TRBJ1-3	.	CARRDIDTIYF	TGTGCCCGCAGGGACATAGACACCATATATTTT
.	TRBV11-1	TRBJ1-3	.	CASSITGSGNTIYF	TGTGCCAGCAGCATCACAGGTTCCGGAAACACCATATATTTT
.	TRBV28	TRBJ2-5	TRBD1	CASTGTGGAEWISQETQYF	TGTGCCAGCACCGGGACAGGGGGCGCAGAGTGGATCTCCCAAGAGACCCAGTACTTC
.	TRBV30	TRBJ1-1	.	CAWRSGIGGTEAFF	TGTGCCTGGAGGTCAGGGATCGGGGGCACTGAAGCTTTCTTT
.	TRBV28	TRBJ1-1	.	CASMSWEMNTEAFF	TGTGCCAGCATGAGCTGGGAAATGAACACTGAAGCTTTCTTT
.	TRBV2	TRBJ2-5	.	CASPKRGRGIETQYF	TGTGCCAGCCCTAAAAGGGGCAGGGGTATAGAGACCCAGTACTTC
few	TRBV5-1	TRBJ1-1	.	CASSLDRGAGTEAFF	TGCGCCAGCAGCTTGGATCGGGGGGCGGGCACTGAAGCTTTCTTT
.	TRBV11-2	TRBJ2-1	.	CASDPGDRGDEQFF	TGTGCCAGCGATCCGGGAGATAGGGGCGATGAGCAGTTCTTC
.	TRBV28	TRBJ2-7	TRBD1	CASSLGQTYEQYF	TGTGCCAGCTCCTTGGGACAGACCTACGAGCAGTACTTC
.	TRBV29-1	TRBJ2-3	.	CSVESGTDTQYF	TGCAGCGTTGAGTCGGGGACAGATACGCAGTATTTT
.	TRBV11-2	TRBJ1-1	TRBD1	CASSRDRNTEAFF	TGTGCCAGCAGCCGGGACAGGAACACTGAAGCTTTCTTT
.	TRBV27	TRBJ1-5	.	CASSRSSGDQPQHF	TGTGCCAGCAGCCGATCTAGCGGGGATCAGCCCCAGCATTTT
few	TRBV13	TRBJ2-5	TRBD2	CASSGGGLVTRETQYF	TGTGCCAGCAGCGGAGGGGGACTAGTCACGCGGGAGACCCAGTACTTC
.	TRBV2	TRBJ2-2	TRBD1	CASRGTGSGELFF	TGTGCCAGCAGGGGGACAGGGTCCGGGGAGCTGTTTTTT
.	TRBV2	TRBJ2-3	.	CASRNRNSKADTQYF	TGTGCCAGCAGGAACCGGAACTCTAAAGCGGATACGCAGTATTTT
.	TRBV6-1	TRBJ2-1	.	CASSEELARYNEQFF	TGTGCCAGCAGTGAAGAGTTAGCGAGATACAATGAGCAGTTCTTC
once	TRBV27	TRBJ2-4	.	CASHDLAKNIQYF	TGTGCCAGCCACGACCTAGCCAAAAACATTCAGTACTTC
.	TRBV2	TRBJ1-1	.	CASSEYQGAVTEAFF	TGTGCCAGCAGTGAATACCAGGGAGCGGTCACTGAAGCTTTCTTT
once	TRBV2	TRBJ2-2	.	CASSEELGGAFAGELFF	TGTGCCAGCAGTGAAGAGTTGGGGGGAGCATTCGCCGGGGAGCTGTTTTTT
.	TRBV6-6	TRBJ2-6	.	CASSPRTISGANVLTF	TGTGCCAGCAGTCCACGGACTATATCTGGGGCCAACGTCCTGACTTTC
.	TRBV7-9	TRBJ2-1	.	CASSLVTGGKQFF	TGTGCCAGCAGCTTAGTAACCGGCGGGAAGCAGTTCTTC
.	TRBV7-8	TRBJ2-5	.	CASRPEGLETQYF	TGTGCCAGCAGGCCGGAGGGTCTGGAGACCCAGTACTTC
.	TRBV5-1	TRBJ2-7	TRBD1	CASSRDSLSYEQYF	TGCGCCAGCAGTCGGGACAGCCTCTCCTACGAGCAGTACTTC
.	TRBV5-1	TRBJ2-2	.	CASSLEHNTGELFF	TGCGCCAGCAGCTTGGAACATAACACCGGGGAGCTGTTTTTT
.	TRBV6-1	TRBJ2-3	TRBD1	CAGQGVTDTQYF	TGTGCCGGGCAGGGGGTGACAGATACGCAGTATTTT
.	TRBV25-1	TRBJ2-5	.	CASRLEVQETQYF	TGTGCCAGCAGGCTGGAAGTTCAAGAGACCCAGTACTTC
.	TRBV7-6	TRBJ2-1	.	CASSSGTGSYNEQFF	TGTGCCAGCAGCTCCGGGACTGGTTCCTACAATGAGCAGTTCTTC
.	TRBV11-2	TRBJ2-1	TRBD1	CASTSGRGYNEQFF	TGTGCCAGCACCTCCGGCAGGGGGTACAATGAGCAGTTCTTC
few	TRBV7-9	TRBJ2-2	.	CASSHPRGLNTGELFF	TGTGCCAGCAGCCACCCCAGGGGCCTTAACACCGGGGAGCTGTTTTTT
once	TRBV27	TRBJ2-2	.	CASSLRDLNTGELFF	TGTGCCAGCAGTTTACGGGACCTTAACACCGGGGAGCTGTTTTTT
.	TRBV7-6	TRBJ2-6	TRBD1	CASSFAGTAEVSGANVLTF	TGTGCCAGCAGCTTCGCCGGGACAGCTGAGGTCTCTGGGGCCAACGTCCTGACTTTC
.	TRBV7-2	TRBJ1-5	TRBD1	CASSLDRGYNQPQHF	TGTGCCAGCAGCTTAGACAGGGGCTACAATCAGCCCCAGCATTTT